This TCR beta chain was profiled in a study of blood T cell repertoires in COVID-19. Germline CDR1 SGHRS, CDR2 YFSETQ. This CDR3 contains 17 residues. Trimming removed 1 base from V and 0 bases from J; junction bases left unmatched: 2. This clone came up once. Sequenced by immunoSEQ multiplex PCR; TCRdb stores in-frame clones only, minus some. The sample shows roughly 250,000 clones, roughly nine tenths of them seen only once. The receptor comes from a man between 60 and 75 years old who had recovered from COVID-19. Sequenced input: peripheral blood. The J gene is TRBJ2-6, the V gene TRBV5-1, with 9 bases lining up with TRBD1. CDR3 region: CASSLTGGSSGANVLTF. The CDR3 DNA is TGCGCCAGCAGCTTGACAGGGGGCTCCTCTGGGGCCAACGTCCTGACTTTC.